This T cell receptor beta chain was profiled in a study of T cells in Graves' hyperthyroidism and ophthalmopathy. Study observations and caveats: Most clonotypes expanded in the thyroid (above 0.001) were also present in blood.

The source material, RNA transcripts, was used to amplify TCR beta CDR3 regions. Using the HTBI primer set, a first-round RT-PCR was run on the TCR CDR3. A single record per CDR3 protein comes from TCRdb applying MiXCR to the multiplex PCR reads. This repertoire shows approximately 380,000 distinct CDR3 sequences, about a fifth found once; its top ten account for 35% to 45%. Germline CDR1 MNHNS, CDR2 SASEGT. V shed 0 bases and J shed 4 bases, with 16 bases lying between them. This CDR3 comprises 17 residues. In this sample, this clonotype turned up many times. Antigen unknown. The authors obtained PBMCs from over 7.5 ml of fresh peripheral blood.

The sample taken for sequencing was blood. The V and J genes are TRBV6-1 and TRBJ2-1; D call uncertain. The clonotype was recovered from a young man with Graves' ophthalmopathy. The CDR3 reads CASSEASGLGPYNEQFF. The CDR3 DNA sequence: TGTGCCAGCAGTGAAGCGTCCGGGTTAGGCCCATACAATGAGCAGTTCTTC.